The present T cell receptor beta chain was sequenced within a study of T-cell reconstitution after alpha-beta-depleted transplantation in children. TCRbeta library construction was performed incorporating unique molecular identifiers. MiXCR, run by TCRdb on the PCR reads, gives a single entry per CDR3 protein. The table records roughly 89,000 distinct CDR3 sequences, 12% of them present only once. With 1 base removed from V and 0 bases from J, the gap between germline ends came to 12 bases. The germline CDR1 and CDR2 sequences are KGHSH and LQKENI. The CDR3 loop spans 16 amino acids. This clonotype was detected only a few times.

This TCR was recovered from a human donor who donated a stem cell graft to a child with inherited bone marrow failure. The source was PBMCs from the stem cell graft donor, collected from the stem cell graft. This rearrangement joins TRBV18 to TRBJ1-1, with a possible D match to TRBD1 (6 bases). CDR3 loop: CASSPRSTGLNTEAFF. CDR3 nucleotides: TGTGCCAGCTCACCACGGTCTACAGGGCTGAACACTGAAGCTTTCTTT.